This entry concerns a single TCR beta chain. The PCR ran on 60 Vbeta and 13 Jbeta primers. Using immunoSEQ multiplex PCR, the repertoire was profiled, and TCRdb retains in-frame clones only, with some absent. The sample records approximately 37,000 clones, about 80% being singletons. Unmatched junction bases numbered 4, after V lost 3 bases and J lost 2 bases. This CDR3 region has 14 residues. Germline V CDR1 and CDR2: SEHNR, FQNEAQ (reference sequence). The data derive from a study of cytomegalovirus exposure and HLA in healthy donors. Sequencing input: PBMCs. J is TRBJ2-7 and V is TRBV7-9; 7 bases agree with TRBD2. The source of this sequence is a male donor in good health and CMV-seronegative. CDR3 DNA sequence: TGTGCCAGCAGCTTCGGGGGGAGAACCTACGAGCAGTACTTC. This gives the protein CASSFGGRTYEQYF.